Listed below are T cell receptor beta chains from one sample, sequenced in a study of cytomegalovirus exposure and HLA in healthy donors. Produced via immunoSEQ multiplex PCR; TCRdb's table is partial and in-frame only. The data hold roughly 130,000 clones, with approximately 72% observed a single time. The sample taken for sequencing was PBMCs. These receptors came from a man aged 18 to 30 in good health and CMV-seronegative. Each CDR3 is given with its conserved first and last residue. The D gene is left open where the match is weak. The size of a clone is reported for some rows only, either as once, few or many, or as a class for expanded clones.

TRBD2	TRBV6-5	.	16	TRBJ2-7	CASSYGVAGGSYEQYF	TGTGCCAGCAGTTACGGGGTGGCGGGGGGATCCTACGAGCAGTACTTC
.	TRBV5-6	.	14	TRBJ2-1	CASSLGWVTDEQFF	TGTGCCAGCAGCTTGGGCTGGGTCACAGATGAGCAGTTCTTC
TRBD1	TRBV5-6	.	11	TRBJ1-2	CASSLEGTGTF	TGTGCCAGCAGCTTGGAGGGGACAGGGACCTTC
TRBD1	TRBV2	.	16	TRBJ2-7	CASSEGTGTATYEQYF	TGTGCCAGCAGTGAGGGGACCGGGACAGCGACCTACGAGCAGTACTTC
TRBD2	TRBV7-2	.	13	TRBJ2-1	CASGNRGGWEQFF	TGTGCCAGCGGCAATCGGGGGGGTTGGGAGCAGTTCTTC
.	TRBV14	.	19	TRBJ2-6	CASSQGRQSIYWGANVLTF	TGTGCCAGCAGCCAAGGGAGGCAGTCTATATATTGGGGGGCCAACGTCCTGACTTTC
.	TRBV2	.	13	TRBJ2-7	CASSYREFDEQYF	TGTGCCAGCAGCTACAGGGAGTTCGACGAGCAGTACTTC
TRBD2	TRBV7-2	few	15	TRBJ2-5	CASSFSQREIGTQYF	TGTGCCAGCAGCTTTAGCCAGCGGGAGATAGGGACCCAGTACTTC
TRBD2	TRBV5-6	.	16	TRBJ2-1	CASSLEGLGTYNEQFF	TGTGCCAGCAGCTTGGAGGGACTAGGGACCTACAATGAGCAGTTCTTC
.	TRBV11-2	.	14	TRBJ2-7	CASAPRLDSYEQYF	TGTGCCAGCGCCCCTCGACTAGACTCCTACGAGCAGTACTTC
.	TRBV27	.	15	TRBJ1-1	CASSLGAPNSLKAFF	TGTGCCAGCAGTTTGGGGGCCCCAAATAGCCTGAAAGCTTTCTTT
.	TRBV2	.	14	TRBJ1-2	CASSDWGQSYGYTF	TGTGCCAGCAGTGATTGGGGACAAAGTTATGGCTACACCTTC
.	TRBV28	few	15	TRBJ2-5	CASSQGRGGQETQYF	TGTGCCAGCAGCCAGGGCAGGGGTGGCCAAGAGACCCAGTACTTC
TRBD2	TRBV5-1	.	16	TRBJ2-7	CASRPFSGTSSYEQYF	TGCGCCAGCAGACCCTTTAGCGGGACCAGCTCCTACGAGCAGTACTTC
TRBD2	TRBV9	.	17	TRBJ2-1	CASSVGLAGVTDNEQFF	TGTGCCAGCAGCGTAGGCCTAGCGGGAGTCACCGACAATGAGCAGTTCTTC
.	TRBV5-6	.	15	TRBJ2-3	CASSTGTLDTDTQYF	TGTGCCAGCAGCACCGGGACTCTTGACACAGATACGCAGTATTTT
.	TRBV29-1	.	13	TRBJ2-7	CSVVVSSIPEQYF	TGCAGCGTTGTGGTCAGTTCCATACCTGAGCAGTACTTC
TRBD1	TRBV6-1	.	14	TRBJ2-7	CASSEGDSSYEQYF	TGTGCCAGCAGTGAAGGGGACAGCTCCTACGAGCAGTACTTC
.	TRBV7-2	.	13	TRBJ1-2	CASSLASGDGYTF	TGTGCCAGCAGCTTAGCGTCAGGGGACGGCTACACCTTC
.	TRBV30	.	13	TRBJ1-4	CAWSGGTNEKLFF	TGTGCCTGGAGTGGCGGGACTAATGAAAAACTGTTTTTT
.	TRBV11-2	.	16	TRBJ2-1	CASSSRAGRVYNEQFF	TGTGCCAGCAGCTCCCGGGCCGGGCGGGTCTACAATGAGCAGTTCTTC
.	TRBV5-1	few	13	TRBJ2-1	CASSFNRYNEQFF	TGCGCCAGCAGCTTTAACAGGTACAATGAGCAGTTCTTC
.	TRBV9	few	15	TRBJ2-3	CASSPRSLSTDTQYF	TGTGCCAGCAGCCCCCGGTCTTTGTCGACAGATACGCAGTATTTT
.	TRBV28	few	14	TRBJ2-7	CASSNPLGRYEQYF	TGTGCCAGCTCCAACCCTCTAGGCCGATACGAGCAGTACTTC
.	TRBV10-3	few	12	TRBJ2-7	CAISDPPYEQYF	TGTGCCATCAGTGACCCTCCCTACGAGCAGTACTTC
TRBD2	TRBV7-2	once	16	TRBJ2-7	CASSLATAGGSHEQYF	TGTGCCAGCAGCTTAGCTACAGCGGGAGGCTCCCACGAGCAGTACTTC
.	TRBV19	.	13	TRBJ1-4	CASTRQAGEKLFF	TGTGCCAGTACTCGACAGGCAGGGGAAAAACTGTTTTTT
.	TRBV29-1	once	13	TRBJ1-5	CSVGAGGNQPQHF	TGCAGCGTTGGGGCAGGGGGCAATCAGCCCCAGCATTTT
TRBD1	TRBV2	.	14	TRBJ1-4	CASSVGQGNTKLFF	TGTGCCAGCAGTGTGGGACAGGGCAATACAAAACTGTTTTTT
.	TRBV27	.	16	TRBJ2-3	CASSLSGRRGTDTQYF	TGTGCCAGCAGTTTATCCGGGCGACGGGGGACAGATACGCAGTATTTT